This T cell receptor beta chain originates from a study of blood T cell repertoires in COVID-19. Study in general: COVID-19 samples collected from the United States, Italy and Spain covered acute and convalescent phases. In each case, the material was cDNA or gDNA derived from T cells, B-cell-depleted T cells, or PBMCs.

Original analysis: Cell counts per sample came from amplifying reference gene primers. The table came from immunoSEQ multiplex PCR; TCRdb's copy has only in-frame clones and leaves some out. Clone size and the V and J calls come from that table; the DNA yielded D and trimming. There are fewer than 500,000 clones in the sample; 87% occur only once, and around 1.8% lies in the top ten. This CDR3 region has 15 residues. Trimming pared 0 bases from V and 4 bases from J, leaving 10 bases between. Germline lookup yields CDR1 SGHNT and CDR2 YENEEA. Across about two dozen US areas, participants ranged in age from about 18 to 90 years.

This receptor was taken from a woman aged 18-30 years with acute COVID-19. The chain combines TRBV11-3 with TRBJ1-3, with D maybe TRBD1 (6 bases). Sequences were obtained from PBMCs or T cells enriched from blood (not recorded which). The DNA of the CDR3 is TGTGCCAGCAGCTTAGATACAGGGAACGGAAACACCATATATTTT. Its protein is CASSLDTGNGNTIYF.